This TCR beta chain was sequenced during a study of T cell responses to AZD1222 COVID-19 vaccine. Whole-study results and caveats: Reportedly, nearly half of unique spike TCRs recognized epitopes outside B.1.351/B.1.1.7 mutations. Vaccination with two AZD1222 doses was followed by a rise in Spike-specific TCR breadth and depth. Baseline seropositives among AZD1222 recipients totaled only five to seven.

Clones were read by immunoSEQ multiplex PCR, and TCRdb kept only the in-frame ones, dropping some. The table has 130,000 to 150,000 clones, 88% seen once. As concerns this clone: What it binds is not known.

V lost 1 base, J lost 5 bases, and 21 bases lay in between. The CDR3 contains 19 residues. Per the germline V gene, CDR1 is LGHNA and CDR2 is YNFKEQ. This sample comprised peripheral blood, obtained on day 0 of AZD1222 vaccination. This receptor was taken from an adult in good health. This sequence joins TRBV4-2 and TRBJ1-6; D may be TRBD1 (6 bases). CDR3 coding DNA: TGTGCCAGCAGCCAAGTTACAACAGGGTCGAGTTGGGATAATTCACCCCTCCACTTT. It is translated as CASSQVTTGSSWDNSPLHF.